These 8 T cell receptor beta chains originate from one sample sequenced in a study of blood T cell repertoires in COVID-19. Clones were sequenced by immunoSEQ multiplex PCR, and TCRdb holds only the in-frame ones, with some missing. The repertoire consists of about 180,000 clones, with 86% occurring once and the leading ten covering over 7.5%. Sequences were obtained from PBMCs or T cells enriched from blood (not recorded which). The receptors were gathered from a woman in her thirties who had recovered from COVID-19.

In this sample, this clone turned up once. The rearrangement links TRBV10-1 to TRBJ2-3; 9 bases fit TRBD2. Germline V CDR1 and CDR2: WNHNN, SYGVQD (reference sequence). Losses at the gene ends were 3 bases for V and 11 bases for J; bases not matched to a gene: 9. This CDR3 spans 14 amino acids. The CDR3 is CASSESSGNVQQYF. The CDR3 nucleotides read TGCGCCAGCAGTGAATCTAGCGGGAATGTACAGCAGTATTTT.

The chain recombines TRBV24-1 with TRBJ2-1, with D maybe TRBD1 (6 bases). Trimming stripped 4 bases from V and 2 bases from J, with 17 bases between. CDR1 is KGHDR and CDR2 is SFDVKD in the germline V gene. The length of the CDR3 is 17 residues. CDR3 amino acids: CATSDPGLGDTYNEQFF. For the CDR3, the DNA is TGTGCCACCAGTGACCCCGGACTGGGGGACACCTACAATGAGCAGTTCTTC.

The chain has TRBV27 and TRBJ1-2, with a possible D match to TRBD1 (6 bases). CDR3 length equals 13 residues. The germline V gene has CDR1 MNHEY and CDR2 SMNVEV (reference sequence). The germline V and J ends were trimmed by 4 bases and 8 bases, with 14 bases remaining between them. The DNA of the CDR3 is TGTGCCAGCAGTTACGCCACAGGGCGAGGCTACACCTTC. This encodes CASSYATGRGYTF.

CDR3 sequence reads: CASSDRGGANEAFF. The CDR3, as DNA: TGTGCCAGCAGCGACCGCGGGGGGGCCAATGAAGCTTTCTTT. The chain uses TRBV9 and TRBJ1-1, with a tentative D call TRBD1 (6 bases). Per germline, CDR1 SGDLS and CDR2 YYNGEE. V gave up 3 bases and J gave up 7 bases, with 16 bases separating them. The CDR3 spans 14 residues.

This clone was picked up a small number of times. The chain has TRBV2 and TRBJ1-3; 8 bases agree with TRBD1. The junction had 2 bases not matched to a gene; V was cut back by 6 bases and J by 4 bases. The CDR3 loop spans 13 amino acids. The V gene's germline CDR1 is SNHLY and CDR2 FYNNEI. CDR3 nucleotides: TGTGCCAGCAGGGACAGGGAAGGAAACACCATATATTTT. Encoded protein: CASRDREGNTIYF.

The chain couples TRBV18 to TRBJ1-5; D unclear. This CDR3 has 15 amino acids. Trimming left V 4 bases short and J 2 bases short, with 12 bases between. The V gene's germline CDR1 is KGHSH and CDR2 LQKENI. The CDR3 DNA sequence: TGTGCCAGCTCACTCAAGGAGGGAGGCAATCAGCCCCAGCATTTT. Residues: CASSLKEGGNQPQHF.

The CDR3 DNA reads as TGTGCCAGCATCGGGACAGGGAGGGCCCCCTCTAACTATGGCTACACCTTC. Translating gives CASIGTGRAPSNYGYTF. This sequence joins TRBV5-6 and TRBJ1-2, with 9 bases matching TRBD1. The CDR3 runs to 17 residues. In germline, CDR1 is SGHDT, CDR2 YYEEEE. J gave up 0 bases and V 6 bases, and 12 bases lay outside the gene matches.

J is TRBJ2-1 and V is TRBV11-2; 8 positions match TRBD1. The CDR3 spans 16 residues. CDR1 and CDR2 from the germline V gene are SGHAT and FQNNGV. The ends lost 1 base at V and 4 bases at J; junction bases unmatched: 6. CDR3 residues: CASSLAGQGPYNEQFF. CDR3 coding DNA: TGTGCCAGCAGCTTAGCAGGACAGGGACCTTACAATGAGCAGTTCTTC.